This TCR beta chain was sequenced during a study of blood T cell repertoires in COVID-19. Looking at the study overall: Sites in the United States, Italy and Spain provided acute and convalescent COVID-19 samples.

Study processing details: Reference gene primer amplification gave estimated nucleated cell counts. Sequencing used immunoSEQ multiplex PCR; TCRdb keeps in-frame clones, though not all of them. The DNA was the basis for D and trimming; V, J and clone size are from that table. The data contain 95,000 to 150,000 clones, over 75% of them seen just once; the ten biggest clones take up about 4.2%. The ends lost 8 bases at V and 4 bases at J; junction bases unmatched: 5. Germline V CDR1 and CDR2: KGHDR, SFDVKD. The CDR3 is 14 residues long. Material for sequencing was peripheral blood. The TCR sequence derives from a woman in her 70s with acute or convalescent COVID-19. J is TRBJ2-2 and V is TRBV24-1, with TRBD1 matching over 8 bases. Here the CDR3 DNA reads TGTGCCACCAACCCTACAGGGGGCACCGGGGAGCTGTTTTTT. It codes for CATNPTGGTGELFF.